These 25 T cell receptor beta chains originate from one sample sequenced in a study of cytomegalovirus exposure and HLA in healthy donors. PCR used 60 Vbeta primers and 13 Jbeta primers. The method was immunoSEQ multiplex PCR; TCRdb's version includes in-frame clones alone and lacks a portion of them. The sample contains 120,000 to 150,000 clones, about three quarters of which appear only once. The sequenced sample consisted of PBMCs. The receptors were sampled from a man younger than 30 in good health and CMV-seronegative.

The chain is built from TRBV5-6 and TRBJ2-2; 9 nucleotides match TRBD1. CDR1 SGHDT and CDR2 YYEEEE come from the germline V gene. The CDR3 has 16 amino acids. Trimming cost V 4 bases and J 5 bases; bases outside gene matches: 9. CDR3 sequence (DNA): TGTGCCAGCAGCAGGGGGACAGGGAGGTGGACCGGGGAGCTGTTTTTT. As protein: CASSRGTGRWTGELFF. Complete variable domain (other parts from reference TRBV5-6 and TRBJ2-2): DAGVTQSPTHLIKTRGQQVTLRCSPKSGHDTVSWYQQALGQGPQFIFQYYEEEERQRGNFPDRFSGHQFPNYSSELNVNALLLGDSALYLCASSRGTGRWTGELFFGEGSRLTVL.

This clone has only a few counts. V gene TRBV10-1 combines with J gene TRBJ2-7; D not resolved. Germline V gives CDR1 WNHNN, CDR2 SYGVQD (reference sequence). CDR3 size: 12 residues. With 4 bases removed from V and 7 bases from J, the gap between germline ends came to 11 bases. This CDR3 reads CASSASPYEQYF. As DNA, the CDR3 is TGCGCCAGCAGTGCGAGCCCTTATGAGCAGTACTTC.

This clone was seen more than once but under ten times. J is TRBJ1-3 and V is TRBV11-2; D may be TRBD1 (5 bases). Germline V gives CDR1 SGHAT, CDR2 FQNNGV. V was clipped by 1 base and J by 0 bases, with 10 bases between them. The CDR3 runs to 16 residues. CDR3 region: CASSLVPGGSGNTIYF. CDR3 DNA sequence: TGTGCCAGCAGCTTAGTACCGGGGGGCTCTGGAAACACCATATATTTT.

This chain links TRBV6-6 with TRBJ2-7; 7 bases agree with TRBD1. Germline CDR1 MNHNY, CDR2 SVGAGI (reference sequence). Unmatched junction bases numbered 4, after V lost 5 bases and J lost 0 bases. This CDR3 has 14 residues. The CDR3 loop reads CASSTWDSSYEQYF. The CDR3 region has the DNA TGTGCCAGCAGTACCTGGGACAGCTCCTACGAGCAGTACTTC.

This clone was picked up a small number of times. The V gene is TRBV6-1, the J gene TRBJ1-1, with D unresolved. The CDR3 runs 13 residues. Germline V gene sequence: CDR1 MNHNS, CDR2 SASEGT. V lost 6 bases and J 2 bases, leaving 10 bases between the germline ends. DNA for the CDR3: TGTGCCAGCAGCGCCACAGATAACACTGAAGCTTTCTTT. The encoded protein is CASSATDNTEAFF.

This clone was recorded only once. This chain joins TRBV19 and TRBJ1-2; weak D call: TRBD1 (6 bases). This CDR3 comprises 13 residues. V gave up 7 bases and J gave up 2 bases, with 11 bases separating them. CDR1 and CDR2 from the germline V gene are LNHDA and SQIVND (reference sequence). CDR3 sequence reads: CASTTGHNYGYTF. The CDR3 DNA reads TGTGCCAGTACCACGGGACACAACTATGGCTACACCTTC.

V gene TRBV2 combines with J gene TRBJ2-5, with D tentatively TRBD2 (7 bases). Trimming left V 8 bases short and J 3 bases short, with 13 bases between. The CDR3 contains 13 residues. The germline V gene encodes CDR1 SNHLY and CDR2 FYNNEI. CDR3 nucleotides: TGTGCCAGCGTGGGGGGGGGCGAAGAGACCCAGTACTTC. Its translation is CASVGGGEETQYF.

CDR3 residues: CASSRGREMNTEAFF. CDR3 nucleotides: TGTGCCAGCAGTCGAGGCCGGGAAATGAACACTGAAGCTTTCTTT. The chain recombines TRBV27 with TRBJ1-1; D call uncertain. Germline CDR1 and CDR2: MNHEY and SMNVEV (reference sequence). The CDR3 has 15 amino acids. V dropped 5 bases and J dropped 0 bases, with 13 bases sitting between them.

The V and J genes are TRBV5-6 and TRBJ2-2; 8 positions agree with TRBD1. Per the germline V gene, CDR1 is SGHDT and CDR2 is YYEEEE. The junction had 3 bases not matched to a gene; V was cut back by 4 bases and J by 1 base. CDR3 size: 15 residues. CDR3: CASSLGQENTGELFF. CDR3 nucleotide sequence: TGTGCCAGCAGCCTGGGACAGGAGAACACCGGGGAGCTGTTTTTT.

The V gene is TRBV11-2, the J gene TRBJ2-7, with D perhaps TRBD1 (6 bases). This CDR3 is 14 amino acids long. Germline V gene sequence: CDR1 SGHAT, CDR2 FQNNGV. Trimming left V 5 bases short and J 4 bases short, with 15 bases between. CDR3: CASSATPGQYEQYF. The CDR3 bases are TGTGCCAGCAGCGCGACACCGGGACAATACGAGCAGTACTTC.

The V and J genes are TRBV5-4 and TRBJ2-5; TRBD1 agrees at 8 bases. V lost 4 bases and J lost 1; bases outside the gene matches: 9. The CDR3 is 16 amino acids. CDR1 and CDR2 from the germline V gene are SGHNT and YYREEE (reference sequence). The CDR3 DNA is TGTGCCAGCAGCGCACCCAACAGGGGGTCCCAAGAGACCCAGTACTTC. This encodes CASSAPNRGSQETQYF.

The V call is TRBV4-1, the J call TRBJ1-1, with 7 bases matching TRBD1. The CDR3 consists of 14 residues. V was pared by 5 bases and J by 1 base, with 4 bases of the junction left unmatched. From germline, CDR1 is MGHRA and CDR2 YSYEKL. The CDR3 sequence is CASSYRGPNTEAFF. The CDR3 coding sequence is TGCGCCAGCAGCTACAGGGGACCGAACACTGAAGCTTTCTTT.

The chain joins TRBV6-6 to TRBJ1-1; 8 nucleotides align to TRBD1. Trimming at V came to 6 bases and at J to 8 bases, leaving 8 bases not matched to a gene. Germline V gives CDR1 MNHNY, CDR2 SVGAGI (reference sequence). This CDR3 has 13 residues. CDR3 in DNA: TGTGCCAGCAGGAACGGAAACAGGGGGGAAGCTTTCTTT. As protein: CASRNGNRGEAFF.

The chain employs TRBV5-1 and TRBJ2-1, with D possibly TRBD2 on 6 matching bases. Trimming pared 0 bases from V and 6 bases from J, leaving 7 bases between. Germline values: CDR1 SGHRS, CDR2 YFSETQ. The CDR3 is 13 residues long. The CDR3 coding sequence is TGCGCCAGCAGCTTGGGGGACTCCAATGAGCAGTTCTTC. Its protein is CASSLGDSNEQFF.

The rearrangement links TRBV9 to TRBJ1-1, with a weak D call TRBD1 (5 bases). Germline CDR1 reads SGDLS; CDR2 reads YYNGEE. This CDR3 is built from 15 residues. V was pared by 0 bases and J by 2 bases, with 11 bases between. The CDR3 sequence: CASSVGRGDNTEAFF. CDR3 DNA: TGTGCCAGCAGCGTAGGGAGGGGAGATAACACTGAAGCTTTCTTT.

This chain links TRBV5-1 with TRBJ2-7, with 7 nucleotides matching TRBD1. J lost 2 bases, V lost 2 bases, and 10 bases had no gene match. From germline, CDR1 is SGHRS and CDR2 YFSETQ. The CDR3 is 16 amino acids. The CDR3: CASSLEGATTPYEQYF. In DNA form, the CDR3 reads TGCGCCAGCAGCTTAGAGGGGGCCACTACCCCCTACGAGCAGTACTTC.

The chain couples TRBV23-1 to TRBJ2-7; 8 bases agree with TRBD1. TRBV23-1 is designated an ORF whose function remains uncertain. This CDR3 spans 16 amino acids. J lost 9 bases, V lost 0 bases, and 13 bases had no gene match. The CDR3 coding sequence is TGCGCCAGCAGTCAATCCCCCCCGGGACAGGTCCGTTTGCAGTACTTC. It is translated as CASSQSPPGQVRLQYF.

This chain connects TRBV19 to TRBJ1-5; no firm D call. The CDR3 extends over 15 amino acids. Germline-derived CDR1 and CDR2 are LNHDA and SQIVND (reference sequence). The V and J ends lost 2 bases and 4 bases respectively, with 12 bases between them. The CDR3 region is CASSIPDGPNQPQHF. As DNA, the CDR3 is TGTGCCAGTAGTATACCCGATGGGCCTAATCAGCCCCAGCATTTT. Using reference TRBV19 and TRBJ1-5 for the parts outside the CDR3, the full variable domain is DGGITQSPKYLFRKEGQNVTLSCEQNLNHDAMYWYRQDPGQGLRLIYYSQIVNDFQKGDIAEGYSVSREKKESFPLTVTSAQKNPTAFYLCASSIPDGPNQPQHFGDGTRLSIL.

The chain has TRBV4-1 and TRBJ1-1; the match to TRBD1 covers 7 bases. The CDR3 has 15 residues. Germline-derived CDR1 and CDR2 are MGHRA and YSYEKL. J was trimmed by 2 bases and V by 1 base; bases with no gene match: 4. CDR3 in amino acids: CASSQGTGLNTEAFF. The CDR3 nucleotides are TGCGCCAGCAGCCAAGGGACAGGCCTCAACACTGAAGCTTTCTTT.

The rearrangement links TRBV7-9 to TRBJ2-7, with TRBD1 as a possible D gene (6 bases). This CDR3 is built from 15 residues. Germline V gene lookup returns CDR1 SEHNR and CDR2 FQNEAQ (reference sequence). The V end was cut by 4 bases, the J end by 6 bases, with 19 bases between. The CDR3 sequence: CASSSTGYPAAEQYF. In nucleotides, the CDR3 is TGTGCCAGCAGCTCGACAGGTTACCCTGCCGCCGAGCAGTACTTC.

J is TRBJ2-3 and V is TRBV12-5; D might be TRBD1 (6 bases). The CDR3 spans 19 residues. V was trimmed by 0 bases and J by 0 bases, leaving 19 bases between them. Germline V gives CDR1 LGHNT, CDR2 FRNRAP. The CDR3, as DNA: TGTGCTAGTGGTTTGGTACTTGGGGGCCACCCGACCAGCACAGATACGCAGTATTTT. This sequence encodes CASGLVLGGHPTSTDTQYF.

This clone has only a few counts. This chain joins TRBV19 and TRBJ1-3; 9 nucleotides agree with TRBD1. The ends lost 7 bases at V and 2 bases at J; junction bases unmatched: 9. CDR1 is LNHDA, CDR2 SQIVND, per germline (reference sequence). The length of the CDR3 is 16 residues. The CDR3 coding sequence is TGTGCCAGTACCGAAGGACAGGGGCGTACTGGAAACACCATATATTTT. Amino acids: CASTEGQGRTGNTIYF. Filled out from reference TRBV19 and TRBJ1-3, the complete variable domain reads DGGITQSPKYLFRKEGQNVTLSCEQNLNHDAMYWYRQDPGQGLRLIYYSQIVNDFQKGDIAEGYSVSREKKESFPLTVTSAQKNPTAFYLCASTEGQGRTGNTIYFGEGSWLTVV.

Only one count was recorded for this clone. The V gene is TRBV14, the J gene TRBJ2-1; D is perhaps TRBD2 (5 bases). The CDR3 length is 17 residues. Germline V gene lookup returns CDR1 SGHDN and CDR2 FVKESK. V was pared by 0 bases and J by 5 bases, with 17 bases between. CDR3 sequence: CASSQEPYVSGDNEQFF. CDR3 sequence (DNA): TGTGCCAGCAGCCAAGAACCCTACGTTTCCGGGGACAATGAGCAGTTCTTC.

This clone has just one count. The chain has TRBV28 and TRBJ1-2, with unresolved D. Trimming took 3 bases from V and 8 from J, leaving 10 bases between them. CDR3 length: 12 residues. Germline loops: CDR1 MDHEN, CDR2 SYDVKM. Written as DNA, the CDR3 is TGTGCCAGCAGTTTTTCCGGGAGGGGCTACACCTTC. It yields the protein CASSFSGRGYTF.

The chain joins TRBV9 to TRBJ2-3; 7 nucleotides line up with TRBD2. Germline CDR1 SGDLS, CDR2 YYNGEE. CDR3 length equals 15 residues. V lost 0 bases, J lost 2 bases, and 3 bases stayed unmatched. CDR3 loop: CASSVGGRDTDTQYF. In DNA form, the CDR3 reads TGTGCCAGCAGCGTAGGCGGGAGAGACACAGATACGCAGTATTTT.